A selection of T cell receptor beta chains follows, all from one sample in a study of blood T cell repertoires in COVID-19. The data were produced by immunoSEQ multiplex PCR, yet TCRdb's version contains in-frame clones alone and is incomplete. The profile covers a few hundred thousand clones, with about 86% appearing a single time and 10% taken by the ten largest. The specimen was peripheral blood. These receptors originate from a woman aged 45-65 years with COVID-19, enrolled during active disease. Each CDR3 is given with its conserved first and last residue. Each record gives: V gene, clone size, D gene, J gene, CDR3 protein, CDR3 DNA. The D gene is left open where the match is weak. Only part of the rows carry a size: once, few, many, or a class if the clone is expanded.

V gene: TRBV30
clone size: .
D gene: TRBD1
J gene: TRBJ2-3
CDR3 protein: CAWSANRGRGDTQYF
CDR3 DNA: TGTGCCTGGAGTGCGAACAGGGGGCGAGGGGATACGCAGTATTTT

V gene: TRBV19
clone size: .
D gene: .
J gene: TRBJ1-2
CDR3 protein: CASSTGTSYGYTF
CDR3 DNA: TGTGCCAGTAGTACCGGGACAAGCTATGGCTACACCTTC

V gene: TRBV4-1
clone size: .
D gene: .
J gene: TRBJ2-3
CDR3 protein: CASSHPDAGLRTDTQYF
CDR3 DNA: TGCGCCAGCAGCCACCCTGACGCCGGACTACGCACAGATACGCAGTATTTT

V gene: TRBV5-1
clone size: .
D gene: TRBD1
J gene: TRBJ1-1
CDR3 protein: CASSLQGAKAFF
CDR3 DNA: TGCGCCAGCAGCTTACAGGGGGCGAAGGCTTTCTTT

V gene: TRBV30
clone size: .
D gene: .
J gene: TRBJ2-7
CDR3 protein: CAWSDYSPYEQYF
CDR3 DNA: TGTGCCTGGAGCGACTATTCACCCTACGAGCAGTACTTC

V gene: TRBV24-1
clone size: .
D gene: TRBD1
J gene: TRBJ2-2
CDR3 protein: CATSGQSYTGELFF
CDR3 DNA: TGTGCCACCTCGGGACAGTCCTACACCGGGGAGCTGTTTTTT

V gene: TRBV18
clone size: .
D gene: TRBD1
J gene: TRBJ1-3
CDR3 protein: CASSGQGNSGNTIYF
CDR3 DNA: TGTGCCAGCTCCGGACAGGGGAACTCTGGAAACACCATATATTTT

V gene: TRBV29-1
clone size: .
D gene: .
J gene: TRBJ1-2
CDR3 protein: CSVVDRTNYGYTF
CDR3 DNA: TGCAGCGTTGTGGACAGAACTAACTATGGCTACACCTTC

V gene: TRBV11-2
clone size: once
D gene: .
J gene: TRBJ1-1
CDR3 protein: CASKISNTEAFF
CDR3 DNA: TGTGCCAGCAAAATATCGAACACTGAAGCTTTCTTT

V gene: TRBV6-6
clone size: .
D gene: .
J gene: TRBJ1-5
CDR3 protein: CASSYSGEPQHF
CDR3 DNA: TGTGCCAGCAGTTACTCAGGGGAGCCCCAGCATTTT

V gene: TRBV25-1
clone size: .
D gene: TRBD1
J gene: TRBJ1-6
CDR3 protein: CASSEYKGQGGSPLHF
CDR3 DNA: TGTGCCAGCAGTGAATATAAGGGACAGGGAGGATCACCCCTCCACTTT

V gene: TRBV28
clone size: .
D gene: TRBD1
J gene: TRBJ2-1
CDR3 protein: CASSLWDRGLINEQFF
CDR3 DNA: TGTGCCAGCAGTTTATGGGACAGGGGTCTTATTAATGAGCAGTTCTTC

V gene: TRBV6-6
clone size: .
D gene: .
J gene: TRBJ1-3
CDR3 protein: CASSLQDPRSGNTIYF
CDR3 DNA: TGTGCCAGCAGTCTCCAGGATCCCCGCTCTGGAAACACCATATATTTT

V gene: TRBV6-2/TRBV6-3
clone size: .
D gene: TRBD1
J gene: TRBJ1-5
CDR3 protein: CASSLATGTSNQPQHF
CDR3 DNA: TGTGCCAGCAGTTTAGCGACAGGGACCAGCAATCAGCCCCAGCATTTT

V gene: TRBV24-1
clone size: .
D gene: .
J gene: TRBJ2-7
CDR3 protein: CATSEAAGVEQYF
CDR3 DNA: TGTGCCACCAGTGAGGCCGCAGGGGTCGAGCAGTACTTC

V gene: TRBV10-1
clone size: .
D gene: .
J gene: TRBJ2-1
CDR3 protein: CASSEGSMRRDEQFF
CDR3 DNA: TGCGCCAGCAGTGAGGGAAGCATGAGGAGAGATGAGCAGTTCTTC

V gene: TRBV29-1
clone size: .
D gene: .
J gene: TRBJ1-5
CDR3 protein: CSVGAQGMPQHF
CDR3 DNA: TGCAGCGTCGGAGCACAGGGTATGCCCCAGCATTTT

V gene: TRBV24-1
clone size: .
D gene: TRBD2
J gene: TRBJ2-3
CDR3 protein: CATAAGADTQYF
CDR3 DNA: TGTGCCACCGCAGCGGGGGCGGATACGCAGTATTTT

V gene: TRBV7-2
clone size: .
D gene: .
J gene: TRBJ2-2
CDR3 protein: CASSRTAHTGELFF
CDR3 DNA: TGTGCCAGCAGCCGGACAGCACACACCGGGGAGCTGTTTTTT

V gene: TRBV5-4
clone size: .
D gene: TRBD1
J gene: TRBJ2-5
CDR3 protein: CASSMTGGQETQYF
CDR3 DNA: TGTGCCAGCAGCATGACAGGGGGGCAAGAGACCCAGTACTTC

V gene: TRBV4-1
clone size: .
D gene: .
J gene: TRBJ1-4
CDR3 protein: CASSHPRGEKLFF
CDR3 DNA: TGCGCCAGCAGCCACCCCCGGGGGGAAAAACTGTTTTTT

V gene: TRBV5-1
clone size: once
D gene: TRBD2
J gene: TRBJ2-3
CDR3 protein: CASSLGERGRTDTQYF
CDR3 DNA: TGCGCCAGCAGCTTGGGGGAGCGGGGCCGCACAGATACGCAGTATTTT

V gene: TRBV6-8
clone size: .
D gene: TRBD1
J gene: TRBJ1-1
CDR3 protein: CASSDRVRRKTEAFF
CDR3 DNA: TGTGCCAGCAGCGACAGGGTAAGAAGAAAAACTGAAGCTTTCTTT

V gene: TRBV12-1
clone size: .
D gene: .
J gene: TRBJ1-2
CDR3 protein: CASSFVQEGYGYTF
CDR3 DNA: TGTGCCAGCAGCTTTGTGCAGGAGGGATATGGCTACACCTTC

V gene: TRBV12-5
clone size: .
D gene: .
J gene: TRBJ1-3
CDR3 protein: CASGERTVSGNTIYF
CDR3 DNA: TGTGCTAGTGGTGAGAGGACAGTCTCTGGAAACACCATATATTTT

V gene: TRBV10-3
clone size: .
D gene: TRBD1
J gene: TRBJ2-1
CDR3 protein: CAIRPGQGNEQFF
CDR3 DNA: TGTGCCATCAGACCCGGACAGGGCAATGAGCAGTTCTTC

V gene: TRBV5-4
clone size: .
D gene: .
J gene: TRBJ1-2
CDR3 protein: CASSPAGTGRIYGYTF
CDR3 DNA: TGTGCCAGCAGCCCCGCCGGCACAGGCCGAATCTATGGCTACACCTTC

V gene: TRBV14
clone size: .
D gene: TRBD1
J gene: TRBJ2-1
CDR3 protein: CASSITGVTYNEQFF
CDR3 DNA: TGTGCCAGCAGCATAACAGGGGTAACCTACAATGAGCAGTTCTTC

V gene: TRBV11-3
clone size: .
D gene: .
J gene: TRBJ2-1
CDR3 protein: CASSRRGLSGGYGQFF
CDR3 DNA: TGTGCCAGCAGCCGTAGGGGACTCTCAGGGGGATATGGACAGTTCTTC

V gene: TRBV5-1
clone size: .
D gene: .
J gene: TRBJ2-3
CDR3 protein: CASREGPHTDTQYF
CDR3 DNA: TGCGCCAGCAGGGAGGGGCCCCACACAGATACGCAGTATTTT

V gene: TRBV5-5
clone size: .
D gene: .
J gene: TRBJ1-3
CDR3 protein: CASSPMGLSGNTIYF
CDR3 DNA: TGTGCCAGCAGCCCCATGGGGCTAAGTGGAAACACCATATATTTT

V gene: TRBV2
clone size: .
D gene: TRBD2
J gene: TRBJ2-1
CDR3 protein: CASRPSGGLGNEQFF
CDR3 DNA: TGTGCCAGCAGGCCTAGCGGGGGGCTGGGAAATGAGCAGTTCTTC

V gene: TRBV11-2
clone size: .
D gene: .
J gene: TRBJ2-1
CDR3 protein: CASSLLTGISYNEQFF
CDR3 DNA: TGTGCCAGCAGCCTTCTTACAGGGATCTCCTACAATGAGCAGTTCTTC

V gene: TRBV19
clone size: .
D gene: .
J gene: TRBJ1-1
CDR3 protein: CASSPPGLRDTEAFF
CDR3 DNA: TGTGCCAGTAGTCCCCCGGGACTGAGGGACACTGAAGCTTTCTTT

V gene: TRBV30
clone size: .
D gene: TRBD1
J gene: TRBJ2-1
CDR3 protein: CAWTPRGPSKYNEQFF
CDR3 DNA: TGTGCCTGGACCCCCAGGGGGCCGTCTAAATACAATGAGCAGTTCTTC